This entry lists 2 T cell receptor beta chains sequenced from one sample in a study of T-cell reconstitution after alpha-beta-depleted transplantation in children. Molecular barcoding with unique molecular identifiers was used for the TCRbeta library. TCRdb processed the PCR reads anew with MiXCR; each CDR3 protein has one entry. The table shows about half a million distinct CDR3 sequences, with around an eighth occurring only once. Sequenced here: PBMCs from the stem cell graft donor, sampled from the stem cell graft. The receptor source for this set is a human donor who donated a stem cell graft to a child with combined immunodeficiency.

At least ten counts were recorded for this clonotype. The chain recombines TRBV18 with TRBJ1-5, with 7 bases aligning to TRBD1. Trimming removed 5 bases from V and 3 bases from J; junction bases left unmatched: 4. From germline, CDR1 is KGHSH and CDR2 LQKENI. The CDR3 length is 14 residues. CDR3 DNA sequence: TGTGCCAGCTCAAAAGACAGGGACAATCAGCCCCAGCATTTT. The encoded protein is CASSKDRDNQPQHF.

This clonotype was seen only a few times. The V call is TRBV3-1, the J call TRBJ2-3; no clear D. Germline V lookup: CDR1 LGHDT, CDR2 YNNKEL (reference sequence). Trimming took off 1 base at V and 2 bases at J, with 13 bases between the two ends. The CDR3 is 16 residues long. The CDR3 loop is CASSQAPVRYTDTQYF. In nucleotides, the CDR3 is TGTGCCAGCAGCCAAGCCCCGGTTAGGTACACAGATACGCAGTATTTT.